The 30 T cell receptor beta chains in this list originate from one sample, sequenced in a study of cytomegalovirus exposure and HLA in healthy donors. The primer mix had 60 Vbeta and 13 Jbeta primers. Profiling relied on immunoSEQ multiplex PCR, and the TCRdb table lists in-frame clones only, not all of them. This repertoire comprises some 83,000 clones; its ten largest clones make up 1.1%. Sequenced material: PBMCs. Receptors originate from a woman in her 30s in good health and CMV-seronegative.

The chain couples TRBV29-1 to TRBJ2-2; 10 bases map to TRBD1. V was pared by 6 bases and J by 3 bases, with 4 bases of the junction left unmatched. The CDR3 is 14 amino acids. Germline-derived CDR1 and CDR2 are SQVTM and ANQGSEA. The CDR3 DNA reads TGCAGCGTCGGGGACAGGGGCGACACCGGGGAGCTGTTTTTT. Translating it yields CSVGDRGDTGELFF.

V is TRBV5-1 and J is TRBJ2-1, with 11 positions matching TRBD2. Germline V CDR1 and CDR2: SGHRS, YFSETQ. V was clipped by 3 bases and J by 7 bases; unmatched bases: 6. The CDR3 loop spans 15 amino acids. CDR3: CASSSGLAAFNEQFF. DNA of the CDR3: TGCGCCAGCAGCTCGGGACTAGCGGCTTTTAATGAGCAGTTCTTC. The full variable domain, its missing parts supplied by reference TRBV5-1 and TRBJ2-1, is KAGVTQTPRYLIKTRGQQVTLSCSPISGHRSVSWYQQTPGQGLQFLFEYFSETQRNKGNFPGRFSGRQFSNSRSEMNVSTLELGDSALYLCASSSGLAAFNEQFFGPGTRLTVL.

The chain employs TRBV6-5 and TRBJ1-1, with 7 bases matching TRBD1. V shed 5 bases, J shed 6 bases, and the junction held 6 bases outside the gene matches. Germline V lookup: CDR1 MNHEY, CDR2 SVGAGI. The CDR3 covers 13 residues. CDR3 nucleotide sequence: TGTGCCAGCAGTATGAACAGGGGATCTGAAGCTTTCTTT. This translates into CASSMNRGSEAFF.

The chain recombines TRBV7-9 with TRBJ1-1; the D is unclear. Germline CDR1 is SEHNR and CDR2 is FQNEAQ (reference sequence). The CDR3 is 12 amino acids. The V end was cut by 3 bases, the J end by 1 base, with 3 bases between. CDR3 DNA: TGTGCCAGCAGCTTCTCGAACACTGAAGCTTTCTTT. Translation: CASSFSNTEAFF.

The chain couples TRBV5-1 to TRBJ2-2; tentatively, D is TRBD1 (5 bases). Trimming took off 1 base at V and 1 base at J, with 8 bases between the two ends. CDR1 and CDR2 from the germline V gene are SGHRS and YFSETQ. The length of the CDR3 is 15 residues. CDR3 DNA: TGCGCCAGCAGCTTGAGGACACTGAACACCGGGGAGCTGTTTTTT. Translation gives CASSLRTLNTGELFF.

The chain is built from TRBV2 and TRBJ1-5, with D possibly matching TRBD1 (6 bases). The V gene's germline CDR1 is SNHLY and CDR2 FYNNEI. Trimming shortened V by 7 bases and J by 1 base, and 14 bases separated the two germline ends. The CDR3 is 15 amino acids. CDR3 region: CASTQGQGSNQPQHF. The CDR3 region has the DNA TGTGCCAGCACCCAAGGCCAGGGGAGCAATCAGCCCCAGCATTTT.

This rearrangement joins TRBV7-2 to TRBJ1-6; D is perhaps TRBD1 (5 bases). The CDR3 is made up of 15 amino acids. Germline V gene lookup returns CDR1 SGHTA and CDR2 FQGNSA. The V and J ends lost 1 base and 6 bases respectively, with 10 bases between them. The CDR3 DNA reads TGTGCCAGCAGCTTAGTTTCGGGGGGTAATTCACCCCTCCACTTT. It encodes CASSLVSGGNSPLHF.

The gene calls are TRBV29-1 and TRBJ1-2, with D possibly TRBD1 on 5 matching bases. Germline V gene lookup returns CDR1 SQVTM and CDR2 ANQGSEA. Trimming removed 1 base from V and 3 bases from J, with 9 bases in between. The CDR3 has 13 residues. CDR3 loop: CSVEGGRDYGYTF. The DNA of the CDR3 is TGCAGCGTTGAAGGGGGCAGGGACTATGGCTACACCTTC.

The chain recombines TRBV7-9 with TRBJ2-5; 12 positions match TRBD2. V shed 5 bases and J 5 bases; nucleotides not matched to a gene: 15. The CDR3 is 18 amino acids. Germline CDR1 and CDR2: SEHNR and FQNEAQ (reference sequence). DNA of the CDR3: TGTGCCAGCAGCACTGGACTAGCGGGGAGAATCTCTCGCGAGACCCAGTACTTC. This encodes CASSTGLAGRISRETQYF.

V gene TRBV5-6 combines with J gene TRBJ1-1; tentative D call: TRBD1 (6 bases). V gave up 0 bases and J gave up 5 bases, with 11 bases separating them. Per the germline V gene, CDR1 is SGHDT and CDR2 is YYEEEE. The CDR3 is 14 amino acids. The CDR3 is CASSLGGGWTEAFF. CDR3 coding DNA: TGTGCCAGCAGCTTGGGGGGGGGCTGGACTGAAGCTTTCTTT.

The gene calls are TRBV30 and TRBJ2-7; D possibly corresponds to TRBD2 (7 bases). From germline, CDR1 is GTSNPN and CDR2 SVGIG (reference sequence). The CDR3 spans 14 residues. The V and J ends lost 4 bases and 2 bases respectively, with 15 bases between them. As DNA, the CDR3 is TGTGCCTGGACCACGGGGGCGGGGGCCTACGAGCAGTACTTC. As protein: CAWTTGAGAYEQYF.

Points on this clone: Distinct nucleotide sequences in the sample also encode this CDR3. The genes are TRBV7-9 and TRBJ1-1; D is possibly TRBD1 (6 bases). The germline V gene has CDR1 SEHNR and CDR2 FQNEAQ (reference sequence). The ends were cut back, 3 bases at V and 1 base at J, with 6 bases in the middle. CDR3 size: 13 residues. The CDR3 nucleotides read TGTGCCAGCAGCTTGACAGGGAACACTGAAGCTTTCTTT. This codes for CASSLTGNTEAFF.

The chain joins TRBV6-1 to TRBJ2-5; D is possibly TRBD1 (5 bases). V gave up 4 bases and J gave up 2 bases, with 14 bases separating them. Germline CDR1 MNHNS, CDR2 SASEGT. The CDR3 consists of 15 residues. In DNA form, the CDR3 reads TGTGCCAGCAGTGTCCTTAGGGGCGCGCAAGAGACCCAGTACTTC. It codes for CASSVLRGAQETQYF.

This chain uses TRBV4-2 with TRBJ2-3, with 10 bases aligning to TRBD2. The CDR3 sequence is 15 residues long. Germline CDR1 reads LGHNA; CDR2 reads YNFKEQ. J was trimmed by 4 bases and V by 6 bases; bases with no gene match: 7. This chain's CDR3 is CASRLTSGAADTQYF. The CDR3 DNA reads TGTGCCAGCAGACTAACTAGCGGGGCCGCAGATACGCAGTATTTT.

The V and J genes are TRBV29-1 and TRBJ2-1, with a possible D match to TRBD1 (6 bases). V was shortened by 2 bases and J by 8 bases, with 10 bases between the two germline ends. Germline V lookup: CDR1 SQVTM, CDR2 ANQGSEA. The CDR3 length is 12 residues. CDR3 residues: CSVETGFHEQFF. The CDR3 nucleotides read TGCAGCGTTGAAACAGGGTTCCATGAGCAGTTCTTC.

The chain is built from TRBV13 and TRBJ1-1, with TRBD1 matching 7 bases. The V gene end was trimmed by 5 bases and the J gene end by 1 base; junction bases not matched to a gene: 7. This CDR3 region has 15 residues. In germline, CDR1 is PRHDT, CDR2 FYEKMQ (reference sequence). CDR3 protein: CASSTDRDGNTEAFF. In DNA form, the CDR3 reads TGTGCCAGCAGCACCGACAGGGATGGGAACACTGAAGCTTTCTTT.

This rearrangement joins TRBV4-2 to TRBJ2-2; the D is unclear. Looked up from germline, CDR1 is LGHNA and CDR2 is YNFKEQ. The CDR3 has 15 residues. The V end lost 0 bases, the J end lost 6 bases, and 11 bases lay between the germline ends. CDR3 DNA: TGTGCCAGCAGCCAAGATACAGCAAACGCCGGGGAGCTGTTTTTT. It is translated as CASSQDTANAGELFF.

The V and J genes are TRBV11-2 and TRBJ1-1; 10 bases fit TRBD1. Germline lookup yields CDR1 SGHAT and CDR2 FQNNGV. The CDR3 is 15 residues long. The V segment lost 3 bases and the J segment 1 base; nucleotides outside the gene matches: 2. CDR3 DNA: TGTGCCAGCAGCTTTAGACAGGGGGCGAACACTGAAGCTTTCTTT. The encoded protein is CASSFRQGANTEAFF.

The chain recombines TRBV6-1 with TRBJ1-5; TRBD1 is a possible D gene (6 bases). Deletions cut 3 bases from V and 5 bases from J, with 11 bases between. The CDR3 covers 14 residues. Germline assignment: CDR1 MNHNS and CDR2 SASEGT. The CDR3 loop is CASSDTTGDQPQHF. For the CDR3, the DNA is TGTGCCAGCAGTGATACGACAGGAGATCAGCCCCAGCATTTT.

The V and J genes are TRBV7-6 and TRBJ2-1; 10 bases are shared with TRBD1. V lost 3 bases to trimming and J lost 12 bases; unmatched junction nucleotides: 11. CDR1 and CDR2 (germline): SGHVS, FNYEAQ. The CDR3 is 15 amino acids. The CDR3 protein is CASSLGMGQGSVQFF. CDR3 nucleotide sequence: TGTGCCAGCAGCTTGGGAATGGGACAGGGGTCGGTGCAGTTCTTC.

This sequence joins TRBV6-4 and TRBJ1-2; TRBD1 matches 9 bases. With 10 bases clipped from V and 7 bases from J, the junction kept 13 bases outside the gene matches. CDR1 is MRHNA, CDR2 SNTAGT, per germline. CDR3 size: 14 residues. The CDR3 nucleotides are TGTGCCAAAATGGACAGGGGCGCGAGTCTTGGCTACACCTTC. As protein: CAKMDRGASLGYTF.

On this clone: The sample carries other DNA sequences with the same CDR3. The V gene is TRBV6-5, the J gene TRBJ1-6, with D tentatively TRBD1 (6 bases). V was pared by 5 bases and J by 7 bases, with 15 bases between. The CDR3 sequence is 15 residues long. Germline V CDR1 and CDR2: MNHEY, SVGAGI. The CDR3, as DNA: TGTGCCAGCAGTAAACAGGGTGGATTGAATTCACCCCTCCACTTT. Translation: CASSKQGGLNSPLHF.

V gene TRBV18 combines with J gene TRBJ2-5; D possibly corresponds to TRBD1 (5 bases). The CDR3 totals 15 residues. Deletions cut 2 bases from V and 5 bases from J, with 15 bases between. In germline, CDR1 is KGHSH, CDR2 LQKENI. The CDR3 loop reads CASSPSRAVEETQYF. Here the CDR3 DNA reads TGTGCCAGCTCACCATCCAGGGCGGTGGAGGAGACCCAGTACTTC.

The chain combines TRBV7-9 with TRBJ2-7; possibly TRBD2 for D (6 bases). V lost 4 bases and J lost 3, with 13 bases in between. Germline CDR1 reads SEHNR; CDR2 reads FQNEAQ (reference sequence). This CDR3 is 14 amino acids long. DNA for the CDR3: TGTGCCAGCAGCTCCGGGAGAACGAGCTACGAGCAGTACTTC. Translation: CASSSGRTSYEQYF.

CDR3 in DNA: TGCAGTGCTAGAGTACGAGGGGAGCAGTTCTTC. Translation: CSARVRGEQFF. The rearrangement joins TRBV20-1 to TRBJ2-1, with D maybe TRBD2 (5 bases). The CDR3 is made up of 11 amino acids. V was shortened by 1 base and J by 10 bases, with 8 bases between the two germline ends. Germline-derived CDR1 and CDR2 are DFQATT and SNEGSKA (reference sequence).

The rearrangement uses TRBV10-2 and TRBJ1-1, with TRBD1 as a possible D gene (6 bases). Deletions cut 3 bases from V and 2 bases from J, with 13 bases between. The CDR3 has 15 residues. The germline V gene has CDR1 WSHSY and CDR2 SAAADI. In DNA form, the CDR3 reads TGCGCCAGCAGTGAAAATCGGGGGGCCAACACTGAAGCTTTCTTT. It yields the protein CASSENRGANTEAFF.

This chain uses TRBV29-1 with TRBJ1-4; perhaps TRBD1 as D (5 bases). V lost 5 bases and J lost 7, with 11 bases in between. The CDR3 totals 12 residues. Per germline, CDR1 SQVTM and CDR2 ANQGSEA. The CDR3 spells CSVKTVSEKLFF. The CDR3 coding sequence is TGCAGCGTTAAGACAGTTAGTGAAAAACTGTTTTTT.

The chain uses TRBV27 and TRBJ2-7; D possibly corresponds to TRBD1 (6 bases). CDR1 and CDR2 (germline): MNHEY, SMNVEV (reference sequence). CDR3 length: 15 residues. Trimming took off 2 bases at V and 0 bases at J, with 11 bases between the two ends. DNA of the CDR3: TGTGCCAGCAGTTTAAACAGGGACCTCTCCTACGAGCAGTACTTC. Amino acids: CASSLNRDLSYEQYF.

V gene TRBV30 combines with J gene TRBJ2-3; 15 positions agree with TRBD2. V shed 0 bases, J shed 4 bases, and the junction held 8 bases outside the gene matches. In germline, CDR1 is GTSNPN, CDR2 SVGIG (reference sequence). The CDR3 consists of 18 residues. The chain's CDR3 is CAWSVRGLAGGPADTQYF. The CDR3 DNA reads TGTGCCTGGAGTGTACGAGGACTAGCGGGAGGGCCCGCAGATACGCAGTATTTT.

V is TRBV6-5 and J is TRBJ2-5, with TRBD1 matching over 7 bases. The V segment lost 6 bases and the J segment 5 bases; nucleotides outside the gene matches: 9. Germline values: CDR1 MNHEY, CDR2 SVGAGI. The CDR3 is made up of 14 amino acids. CDR3 bases: TGTGCCAGCAGCTCACAGGGGCACGGGGAGACCCAGTACTTC. Amino acids: CASSSQGHGETQYF.